Presented here are 30 T cell receptor beta chains from one specimen sequenced in a study of cytomegalovirus exposure and HLA in healthy donors listed by TCRdb under 2017. Library method: the immunoSEQ multiplex PCR assay. For the multiplex PCR, a mixture combining 60 forward primers for TCR Vbeta segments and 13 reverse primers for TCR Jbeta segments was used. The source is immuneACCESS, and TCRdb retained only in-frame sequences with V and J called. Part of the clones is not carried over; for the studies checked, unresolved V genes explain less than half of this, and the remainder is unexplained. Within this sample are some 140,000 clones, with around 77% of them counted one time only. Together, the top ten hold over 2% of the sample. The sequencing sample was made of PBMCs. The origin of the receptors is a man younger than 45 in good health and CMV-seronegative.

The chain is built from TRBV6-1 and TRBJ1-1; a possible D gene is TRBD1 (5 bases). The CDR3 spans 12 residues. Trimming took off 6 bases at V and 4 bases at J, with 9 bases between the two ends. CDR1 MNHNS and CDR2 SASEGT come from the germline V gene. CDR3 sequence: CASSPGGTEAFF. CDR3 nucleotides: TGTGCCAGCAGCCCCGGGGGCACTGAAGCTTTCTTT.

The chain recombines TRBV6-5 with TRBJ1-1, with TRBD1 matching over 8 bases. In germline, CDR1 is MNHEY, CDR2 SVGAGI. V dropped 5 bases and J dropped 0; count of bases not matched to a gene: 5. The CDR3 has 15 residues. This CDR3 is CASSPQGAMNTEAFF. CDR3 in DNA: TGTGCCAGCAGTCCCCAGGGGGCGATGAACACTGAAGCTTTCTTT.

This rearrangement joins TRBV27 to TRBJ2-7; tentatively, D is TRBD1 (6 bases). CDR3 length: 15 amino acids. From germline, CDR1 is MNHEY and CDR2 SMNVEV (reference sequence). Deletions cut 6 bases from V and 2 bases from J, with 17 bases between. CDR3: CASRIRRDIAYEQYF. The DNA for the CDR3 is TGTGCCAGCAGAATCCGCCGGGACATAGCCTACGAGCAGTACTTC.

The rearrangement joins TRBV9 to TRBJ2-1; 13 bases align to TRBD2. The trim removed 4 bases at V and 2 bases at J, leaving 15 bases unmatched. The CDR3 contains 20 residues. In germline, CDR1 is SGDLS, CDR2 YYNGEE. The DNA of the CDR3 is TGTGCCAGCAGCCCAGGGGGGACTAGCGGGGCCCTACGAGCCTACAATGAGCAGTTCTTC. It codes for CASSPGGTSGALRAYNEQFF. Full variable domain (remainder filled in from reference TRBV9 and TRBJ2-1): DSGVTQTPKHLITATGQRVTLRCSPRSGDLSVYWYQQSLDQGLQFLIQYYNGEERAKGNILERFSAQQFPDLHSELNLSSLELGDSALYFCASSPGGTSGALRAYNEQFFGPGTRLTVL.

V gene TRBV30 combines with J gene TRBJ1-2, with a weak D call TRBD1 (5 bases). Trimming left V 2 bases short and J 0 bases short, with 10 bases between. This CDR3 spans 14 amino acids. CDR1 and CDR2 from the germline V gene are GTSNPN and SVGIG (reference sequence). CDR3: CAWSKGIANYGYTF. The DNA of the CDR3 is TGTGCCTGGAGTAAGGGGATTGCTAACTATGGCTACACCTTC.

CDR3 amino acids: CASSTPGTRNNEQFF. The DNA of the CDR3 is TGTGCCAGCAGTACTCCCGGGACTAGGAACAATGAGCAGTTCTTC. V gene TRBV27 combines with J gene TRBJ2-1; 8 bases line up with TRBD2. Germline V lookup: CDR1 MNHEY, CDR2 SMNVEV (reference sequence). Trimming at V came to 5 bases and at J to 5 bases, leaving 8 bases not matched to a gene. The CDR3 consists of 15 residues.

V is TRBV27 and J is TRBJ2-7, with 16 bases that match TRBD2. Trimming took 5 bases from V and 4 from J; bases not matched to a gene: 14. Germline V gives CDR1 MNHEY, CDR2 SMNVEV (reference sequence). The length of the CDR3 is 19 residues. CDR3 amino acids: CASSPTGTSGRAARYEQYF. The DNA for the CDR3 is TGTGCCAGCAGTCCAACCGGGACTAGCGGGAGGGCCGCTAGGTACGAGCAGTACTTC.

This chain uses TRBV5-1 with TRBJ1-4; D gene ambiguous. Between the trimmed V and J ends, which lost 4 bases and 5 bases, there was a span of 15 bases. The CDR3 totals 15 residues. Germline V gene sequence: CDR1 SGHRS, CDR2 YFSETQ. In DNA form, the CDR3 reads TGCGCCAGCAGCCCCGAAGAGGGAAGGAATGAAAAACTGTTTTTT. This encodes CASSPEEGRNEKLFF.

V gene TRBV7-9 combines with J gene TRBJ1-1; no reliable D call. The germline gives CDR1 SEHNR, CDR2 FQNEAQ (reference sequence). Trimming removed 5 bases from V and 7 bases from J, with 17 bases in between. CDR3 length: 14 amino acids. This CDR3 is CASSPNSGSGEAFF. CDR3 bases: TGTGCCAGCAGCCCGAATAGTGGGTCGGGTGAAGCTTTCTTT.

This sequence joins TRBV29-1 and TRBJ2-2, with TRBD2 as a possible D gene (6 bases). V was clipped by 7 bases and J by 7 bases, with 19 bases between them. The germline gives CDR1 SQVTM, CDR2 ANQGSEA. This CDR3 has 14 amino acids. CDR3 protein: CSAQRDWNFGELFF. CDR3 nucleotides: TGCAGCGCCCAGAGGGACTGGAATTTCGGGGAGCTGTTTTTT.

This clone was observed a few times. The V gene is TRBV18, the J gene TRBJ1-3; 7 nucleotides match TRBD1. This CDR3 region has 18 residues. Germline loops: CDR1 KGHSH, CDR2 LQKENI. V shed 3 bases and J 2 bases; nucleotides not matched to a gene: 13. The CDR3 DNA is TGTGCCAGCTCACCCTTGGCCGCTCGACAGGGCCCTGGAAACACCATATATTTT. Protein: CASSPLAARQGPGNTIYF.

The J gene is TRBJ2-2, the V gene TRBV7-3; weak D call: TRBD2 (6 bases). V shed 7 bases and J shed 7 bases, with 16 bases lying between them. CDR3 length: 14 amino acids. The germline CDR1 and CDR2 sequences are SGHTA and FQGTGA. The CDR3 coding sequence is TGTGCCAGCACCCCGGGAGTCGGCGGCGGGGAGCTGTTTTTT. Its protein product is CASTPGVGGGELFF. The full variable domain, with the rest looked up from reference TRBV7-3 and TRBJ2-2, is GAGVSQTPSNKVTEKGKYVELRCDPISGHTALYWYRQSLGQGPEFLIYFQGTGAADDSGLPNDRFFAVRPEGSVSTLKIQRTERGDSAVYLCASTPGVGGGELFFGEGSRLTVL.

This clone has just a few counts. This chain links TRBV10-1 with TRBJ2-1, with D tentatively TRBD1 (6 bases). V shed 3 bases and J shed 2 bases, with 8 bases lying between them. This CDR3 is 14 amino acids long. The germline gives CDR1 WNHNN, CDR2 SYGVQD (reference sequence). The CDR3 spells CASSERTAYNEQFF. The CDR3 DNA is TGCGCCAGCAGTGAAAGGACAGCCTACAATGAGCAGTTCTTC.

Only one count was recorded for this clone. The chain links TRBV5-1 to TRBJ2-1; tentative D call: TRBD1 (6 bases). Germline-derived CDR1 and CDR2 are SGHRS and YFSETQ. Trimming stripped 5 bases from V and 2 bases from J, with 14 bases between. This CDR3 contains 15 residues. The CDR3 protein is CASRWMGTTYNEQFF. DNA for the CDR3: TGCGCCAGCAGGTGGATGGGGACAACCTACAATGAGCAGTTCTTC.

The CDR3 region has the DNA TGTGCCAGCAGGGTTGGACAGGGACCCTACAATGAGCAGTTCTTC. Its translation is CASRVGQGPYNEQFF. The gene calls are TRBV6-1 and TRBJ2-1, with 8 bases lining up with TRBD1. Losses at the gene ends were 6 bases for V and 2 bases for J; bases not matched to a gene: 6. This CDR3 contains 15 residues. Germline values: CDR1 MNHNS, CDR2 SASEGT.

The chain uses TRBV18 and TRBJ2-7; 8 nucleotides match TRBD2. Losses at the gene ends were 3 bases for V and 10 bases for J; bases not matched to a gene: 2. Germline V CDR1 and CDR2: KGHSH, LQKENI. This CDR3 region has 11 residues. The CDR3 loop reads CASSPGTSQYF. CDR3 nucleotide sequence: TGTGCCAGCTCACCCGGGACTAGTCAGTACTTC.

The chain uses TRBV5-1 and TRBJ1-2; 11 bases agree with TRBD1. With V trimmed by 3 bases and J by 2 bases, 3 bases remained unmatched. The CDR3 totals 15 residues. The germline CDR1 and CDR2 sequences are SGHRS and YFSETQ. Here the CDR3 DNA reads TGCGCCAGCAGCTGGAGGACAGGGGGCAACTATGGCTACACCTTC. It encodes CASSWRTGGNYGYTF.

The chain links TRBV13 to TRBJ2-7; maybe TRBD1 (7 bases). This CDR3 spans 15 amino acids. The germline gives CDR1 PRHDT, CDR2 FYEKMQ (reference sequence). Deletions cut 6 bases from V and 3 bases from J, with 18 bases between. As DNA, the CDR3 is TGTGCCAGCAGGAGACAGGGAGGTTTGGGCTACGAGCAGTACTTC. It is translated as CASRRQGGLGYEQYF.

This clone was picked up one time. The chain couples TRBV10-3 to TRBJ2-7; 7 bases align to TRBD2. Unmatched junction bases numbered 6, after V lost 2 bases and J lost 2 bases. Germline values: CDR1 ENHRY, CDR2 SYGVKD. This CDR3 has 15 residues. Here the CDR3 reads CAISEPSGTTYEQYF. The CDR3 coding sequence is TGTGCCATCAGTGAGCCCTCAGGGACTACCTACGAGCAGTACTTC.

This sequence joins TRBV9 and TRBJ2-1, with 8 bases lining up with TRBD2. CDR3 size: 13 residues. Germline V gene lookup returns CDR1 SGDLS and CDR2 YYNGEE. V shed 4 bases, J shed 10 bases, and the junction held 7 bases outside the gene matches. The CDR3 DNA is TGTGCCAGCAGCCAGAGCGGGAGTTGGGAGCAGTTCTTC. As protein: CASSQSGSWEQFF. The whole variable domain, remainder taken from reference TRBV9 and TRBJ2-1, is DSGVTQTPKHLITATGQRVTLRCSPRSGDLSVYWYQQSLDQGLQFLIQYYNGEERAKGNILERFSAQQFPDLHSELNLSSLELGDSALYFCASSQSGSWEQFFGPGTRLTVL.

The chain employs TRBV5-1 and TRBJ2-5; 8 positions agree with TRBD2. This CDR3 region has 18 residues. J was trimmed by 0 bases and V by 3 bases; bases with no gene match: 13. Per germline, CDR1 SGHRS and CDR2 YFSETQ. The CDR3 coding sequence is TGCGCCAGCAGCTCCGGAGGTAGCGGGAATACGTACCAAGAGACCCAGTACTTC. Protein product: CASSSGGSGNTYQETQYF.

This clone occurred once. The gene calls are TRBV30 and TRBJ2-3; 10 nucleotides match TRBD2. Trimming removed 2 bases from V and 4 bases from J; junction bases left unmatched: 12. Germline CDR1 is GTSNPN and CDR2 is SVGIG (reference sequence). This CDR3 comprises 17 residues. In DNA form, the CDR3 reads TGTGCCTGGAGTCCCGGGGTTGGTAGCGGGAGGTCAGATACGCAGTATTTT. Protein: CAWSPGVGSGRSDTQYF.

This chain links TRBV29-1 with TRBJ2-1; D might be TRBD2 (6 bases). V was cut by 6 bases and J by 7 bases, with 16 bases left in between. This CDR3 has 13 amino acids. Germline CDR1 is SQVTM and CDR2 is ANQGSEA. Here the CDR3 reads CSVDRGSGNEQFF. CDR3 coding DNA: TGCAGCGTAGATCGGGGGTCGGGGAATGAGCAGTTCTTC.

The chain uses TRBV28 and TRBJ2-1; a weak D match, TRBD2 (5 bases). Germline loops: CDR1 MDHEN, CDR2 SYDVKM. This CDR3 has 15 amino acids. Trimming removed 2 bases from V and 6 bases from J, with 14 bases in between. The CDR3 sequence is CASSLREIPFNEQFF. The CDR3 bases are TGTGCCAGCAGTTTAAGGGAGATACCTTTCAATGAGCAGTTCTTC.

The rearrangement joins TRBV18 to TRBJ1-1, with no clear D. Trimming took off 6 bases at V and 7 bases at J, with 12 bases between the two ends. Germline values: CDR1 KGHSH, CDR2 LQKENI. The CDR3 runs 12 residues. CDR3 in DNA: TGTGCCAGCTCGCGCGGAACGGTTGAAGCTTTCTTT. This sequence encodes CASSRGTVEAFF.

J is TRBJ2-2 and V is TRBV6-6; 11 positions agree with TRBD2. J gave up 1 base and V 7 bases, and 5 bases lay outside the gene matches. Germline assignment: CDR1 MNHNY and CDR2 SVGAGI (reference sequence). The CDR3 runs to 16 residues. In DNA, the CDR3 is TGTGCCAGCACCCCACTAGCGGGAGTGAACACCGGGGAGCTGTTTTTT. It specifies CASTPLAGVNTGELFF.

The V call is TRBV5-4, the J call TRBJ1-1; no reliable D call. There are 16 residues in the CDR3. Germline V CDR1 and CDR2: SGHNT, YYREEE (reference sequence). Trimming left V 3 bases short and J 0 bases short, with 15 bases between. The CDR3 DNA sequence: TGTGCCAGCAGCTGGGGAGGGAGGTCCATGAACACTGAAGCTTTCTTT. It specifies CASSWGGRSMNTEAFF.

The chain has TRBV5-1 and TRBJ2-7, with 11 bases aligning to TRBD1. The CDR3 sequence is 16 residues long. Germline CDR1 is SGHRS and CDR2 is YFSETQ. Trimming cost V 3 bases and J 7 bases; bases outside gene matches: 12. The CDR3 protein is CASSWGPGQGVGEQYF. The CDR3 bases are TGCGCCAGCAGCTGGGGGCCGGGACAGGGGGTGGGAGAGCAGTACTTC.

The chain couples TRBV6-1 to TRBJ2-7; tentatively, D is TRBD2 (5 bases). Germline V CDR1 and CDR2: MNHNS, SASEGT. This CDR3 comprises 13 residues. Trimming shortened V by 3 bases and J by 3 bases, and 9 bases separated the two germline ends. Written as DNA, the CDR3 is TGTGCCAGCAGTGATACGGGATTCTACGAGCAGTACTTC. Translation gives CASSDTGFYEQYF.

The CDR3, as DNA: TGCGCCAGCAGCTCTCAGGGACTAGCGGGAGGAGAGACCCAGTACTTC. Amino acid sequence: CASSSQGLAGGETQYF. The J gene is TRBJ2-5, the V gene TRBV5-1; 15 bases map to TRBD2. V shed 3 bases, J shed 4 bases, and the junction held 4 bases outside the gene matches. Per germline, CDR1 SGHRS and CDR2 YFSETQ. The CDR3 is 16 amino acids. The full variable domain, its missing parts supplied by reference TRBV5-1 and TRBJ2-5, is KAGVTQTPRYLIKTRGQQVTLSCSPISGHRSVSWYQQTPGQGLQFLFEYFSETQRNKGNFPGRFSGRQFSNSRSEMNVSTLELGDSALYLCASSSQGLAGGETQYFGPGTRLLVL.